The 24 T cell receptor beta chains in this list originate from one sample, sequenced in a study of cytomegalovirus exposure and HLA in healthy donors. The primer mix had 60 Vbeta and 13 Jbeta primers. The method was immunoSEQ multiplex PCR; TCRdb's version includes in-frame clones alone and lacks a portion of them. This sample has around 120,000 clones, with approximately 85% found just once. The sample was PBMCs. Receptors were obtained from a male donor in good health and CMV-seropositive.

This clone was recorded a few times. CDR3 bases: TGTGCCAGCAGCTTAGCTAGCGGGGATATCTACGAGCAGTACTTC. Its translation: CASSLASGDIYEQYF. The chain links TRBV7-2 to TRBJ2-7; TRBD2 agrees at 8 bases. Looked up from germline, CDR1 is SGHTA and CDR2 is FQGNSA. Trimming at V came to 0 bases and at J to 3 bases, leaving 4 bases not matched to a gene. The CDR3 runs 15 residues.

This sequence joins TRBV7-8 and TRBJ1-4; D is uncertain. The V and J ends lost 5 bases and 1 base respectively, with 11 bases between them. CDR3 length: 15 amino acids. Germline V gene data show CDR1 as SGHVS and CDR2 as FQNEAQ. The CDR3 reads CASSPSYRTNEKLFF. The CDR3 DNA sequence: TGTGCCAGCAGCCCCTCCTACCGAACTAATGAAAAACTGTTTTTT.

V usage is TRBV27 and J usage is TRBJ2-7; D possibly corresponds to TRBD2 (5 bases). V lost 2 bases, J lost 0 bases, and 8 bases lay in between. There are 14 residues in the CDR3. Germline CDR1 reads MNHEY; CDR2 reads SMNVEV (reference sequence). In nucleotides, the CDR3 is TGTGCCAGCAGTTTAATGGGGAGCTCCTACGAGCAGTACTTC. Translated, it gives CASSLMGSSYEQYF.

This sequence joins TRBV5-4 and TRBJ2-6; 7 nucleotides match TRBD2. The junction had 10 bases not matched to a gene; V was cut back by 4 bases and J by 0 bases. This CDR3 contains 18 residues. Germline V lookup: CDR1 SGHNT, CDR2 YYREEE (reference sequence). The CDR3 coding sequence is TGTGCCAGCAGCCCGGAGGCTAGCGGACACTCTGGGGCCAACGTCCTGACTTTC. It translates to CASSPEASGHSGANVLTF.

In its sample, this clone was seen a few times. The same CDR3 arises from other DNA sequences in this sample as well. V is TRBV4-3 and J is TRBJ1-2; D is unclear. CDR1 and CDR2 from the germline V gene are LGHNA and YSLEER. Trimming took off 0 bases at V and 4 bases at J, with 6 bases between the two ends. This CDR3 spans 13 amino acids. The CDR3 region is CASSQDTGYGYTF. CDR3 bases: TGCGCCAGCAGCCAAGATACCGGCTATGGCTACACCTTC.

The rearrangement links TRBV5-4 to TRBJ2-3; unclear D gene. Trimming removed 0 bases at V and 2 bases at J, with 7 bases between. The CDR3 contains 14 residues. The germline V gene has CDR1 SGHNT and CDR2 YYREEE (reference sequence). Here the CDR3 reads CASSLDLYTDTQYF. CDR3 nucleotides: TGTGCCAGCAGCTTGGACCTCTACACAGATACGCAGTATTTT.

The CDR3 loop reads CASSVPLIATDTQYF. CDR3 bases: TGTGCCAGCAGCGTGCCTCTCATAGCCACAGATACGCAGTATTTT. The gene calls are TRBV7-2 and TRBJ2-3; D uncertain. The germline V gene has CDR1 SGHTA and CDR2 FQGNSA. V was cut by 5 bases and J by 2 bases, with 14 bases left in between. CDR3 length: 15 amino acids.

The sample holds one count of this clone. A junction end diverges from the germline sequence, so it may reflect a read error. This chain uses TRBV7-9 with TRBJ2-7, with TRBD2 matching 10 bases. This CDR3 comprises 15 residues. The germline CDR1 and CDR2 sequences are SEHNR and FQNEAQ (reference sequence). CDR3 residues: CSSSLSLAGVYEQYF. CDR3 nucleotide sequence: TGTTCCAGCAGCTTAAGTCTAGCGGGAGTATACGAGCAGTACTTC.

This chain's CDR3 is CAWGVGTALKEKLFF. The DNA for the CDR3 is TGTGCCTGGGGAGTGGGGACAGCCCTGAAGGAAAAACTGTTTTTT. V usage is TRBV30 and J usage is TRBJ1-4; 7 nucleotides align to TRBD1. The germline V gene has CDR1 GTSNPN and CDR2 SVGIG (reference sequence). The CDR3 is 15 residues long. J lost 8 bases, V lost 5 bases, and 14 bases had no gene match.

The genes are TRBV6-6 and TRBJ2-1, with 8 bases aligning to TRBD1. The CDR3 totals 15 residues. Unmatched junction bases numbered 7, after V lost 7 bases and J lost 2 bases. The germline gives CDR1 MNHNY, CDR2 SVGAGI (reference sequence). The CDR3: CASTQGAGAYNEQFF. CDR3 nucleotides: TGTGCCAGCACCCAGGGGGCGGGCGCCTACAATGAGCAGTTCTTC.

The chain recombines TRBV19 with TRBJ2-3; 7 bases are shared with TRBD2. J lost 1 base, V lost 3 bases, and 4 bases had no gene match. This CDR3 comprises 15 residues. Germline V gene data show CDR1 as LNHDA and CDR2 as SQIVND (reference sequence). The CDR3 DNA is TGTGCCAGTAGTATTAGTAGCGGGCGCACAGATACGCAGTATTTT. Translated, it gives CASSISSGRTDTQYF.

V is TRBV28 and J is TRBJ2-3; a weak D match, TRBD2 (5 bases). V lost 11 bases and J lost 0, with 12 bases in between. CDR1 is MDHEN, CDR2 SYDVKM, per germline. The CDR3 runs 13 residues. CDR3 residues: CAGRAGSTDTQYF. CDR3 in DNA: TGTGCCGGACGTGCGGGTAGCACAGATACGCAGTATTTT.

This chain connects TRBV27 to TRBJ2-2, with a weak D call TRBD1 (6 bases). V was shortened by 6 bases and J by 7 bases, with 18 bases between the two germline ends. This CDR3 contains 15 residues. The V gene's germline CDR1 is MNHEY and CDR2 SMNVEV (reference sequence). CDR3 protein: CASSPGEVVYGELFF. The CDR3 nucleotides are TGTGCCAGCAGCCCAGGGGAAGTAGTATACGGGGAGCTGTTTTTT.

The chain combines TRBV5-4 with TRBJ2-7, with 7 bases matching TRBD1. Germline trimming cut 5 bases from V and 2 bases from J; bases unmatched to any gene: 10. The germline gives CDR1 SGHNT, CDR2 YYREEE (reference sequence). This CDR3 comprises 15 residues. The CDR3 here is CASRPDRASTYEQYF. For the CDR3, the DNA is TGTGCCAGCAGACCCGACAGGGCCTCTACCTACGAGCAGTACTTC.

The chain recombines TRBV4-3 with TRBJ2-1, with D hard to call. Germline values: CDR1 LGHNA, CDR2 YSLEER. Trimming pared 4 bases from V and 0 bases from J, leaving 25 bases between. CDR3 size: 20 residues. The CDR3 region is CASSLRNPRATSTSYNEQFF. CDR3 DNA sequence: TGCGCCAGCAGCCTCCGGAATCCTAGAGCGACCTCGACCTCCTACAATGAGCAGTTCTTC.

The chain couples TRBV19 to TRBJ2-3, with a possible D match to TRBD2 (6 bases). CDR3 size: 15 residues. The germline CDR1 and CDR2 sequences are LNHDA and SQIVND (reference sequence). Trimming cost V 5 bases and J 3 bases, with 15 bases left between them. CDR3 nucleotides: TGTGCCAGTAGTTTCCTTGCGGGGAGTACAGATACGCAGTATTTT. Amino acid sequence: CASSFLAGSTDTQYF.

V is TRBV7-2 and J is TRBJ2-3; TRBD1 agrees at 7 bases. Germline CDR1 and CDR2: SGHTA and FQGNSA. The J segment lost 3 bases and the V segment lost 4 bases, leaving 7 bases of the junction unmatched. The CDR3 has 15 residues. The CDR3 region has the DNA TGTGCCAGCAGCTCCGGGACAGACCCTACAGATACGCAGTATTTT. Translation gives CASSSGTDPTDTQYF.

This clone has a single count. This rearrangement joins TRBV6-6 to TRBJ2-7; D unresolved. V lost 2 bases and J 0 bases, leaving 5 bases between the germline ends. Germline V gene sequence: CDR1 MNHNY, CDR2 SVGAGI (reference sequence). CDR3 length: 13 amino acids. The CDR3 loop is CASSYRSSYEQYF. In DNA, the CDR3 is TGTGCCAGCAGTTACCGTAGCTCCTACGAGCAGTACTTC.

The chain employs TRBV27 and TRBJ2-7; tentative D call: TRBD1 (6 bases). Trimming left V 6 bases short and J 2 bases short, with 11 bases between. The germline V gene has CDR1 MNHEY and CDR2 SMNVEV (reference sequence). The CDR3 is made up of 13 amino acids. The CDR3 region is CASRGTLTYEQYF. DNA of the CDR3: TGTGCCAGCAGGGGGACACTAACCTACGAGCAGTACTTC.

For the CDR3, the DNA is TGTGCCAGCAGCCCGACTAGCGGGAGTGGAGAGACCCAGTACTTC. It yields the protein CASSPTSGSGETQYF. The chain uses TRBV7-2 and TRBJ2-5; 12 bases are a match to TRBD2. Trimming cost V 5 bases and J 4 bases; bases outside gene matches: 5. The CDR3 covers 15 residues. Germline CDR1 reads SGHTA; CDR2 reads FQGNSA. The full variable domain, in which reference TRBV7-2 and TRBJ2-5 provide the parts outside the CDR3, is GAGVSQSPSNKVTEKGKDVELRCDPISGHTALYWYRQSLGQGLEFLIYFQGNSAPDKSGLPSDRFSAERTGGSVSTLTIQRTQQEDSAVYLCASSPTSGSGETQYFGPGTRLLVL.

The chain links TRBV18 to TRBJ1-2; TRBD1 matches 8 bases. This CDR3 region has 17 residues. Looked up from germline, CDR1 is KGHSH and CDR2 is LQKENI. Losses at the gene ends were 6 bases for V and 5 bases for J; bases not matched to a gene: 17. CDR3 residues: CASSRLRDRQATYGYTF. Here the CDR3 DNA reads TGTGCCAGCTCCCGCCTAAGGGACAGGCAAGCTACATATGGCTACACCTTC. Drawing the rest from reference TRBV18 and TRBJ1-2, the complete variable domain is NAGVMQNPRHLVRRRGQEARLRCSPMKGHSHVYWYRQLPEEGLKFMVYLQKENIIDESGMPKERFSAEFPKEGPSILRIQQVVRGDSAAYFCASSRLRDRQATYGYTFGSGTRLTVV.

The chain combines TRBV11-1 with TRBJ2-7, with TRBD2 matching 7 bases. This CDR3 has 13 residues. In germline, CDR1 is SGHAT, CDR2 FQDESV (reference sequence). J gave up 6 bases and V 2 bases, and 4 bases lay outside the gene matches. The CDR3 here is CASSLLLAREQYF. The CDR3, as DNA: TGTGCCAGCAGCTTACTACTAGCGCGCGAGCAGTACTTC. Using reference TRBV11-1 and TRBJ2-7 for the parts outside the CDR3, the full variable domain is EAEVAQSPRYKITEKSQAVAFWCDPISGHATLYWYRQILGQGPELLVQFQDESVVDDSQLPKDRFSAERLKGVDSTLKIQPAELGDSAMYLCASSLLLAREQYFGPGTRLTVT.

Notes on this clone: The sample carries other DNA sequences with the same CDR3. This rearrangement joins TRBV27 to TRBJ2-7; TRBD2 is a possible D gene (6 bases). The CDR3 is made up of 13 amino acids. The germline V gene has CDR1 MNHEY and CDR2 SMNVEV (reference sequence). Trimming cost V 6 bases and J 0 bases, with 9 bases left between them. The CDR3 protein is CASSLASSYEQYF. CDR3 coding DNA: TGTGCCAGCAGCCTAGCGTCCTCCTACGAGCAGTACTTC.

The rearrangement joins TRBV10-3 to TRBJ2-5; D possibly corresponds to TRBD2 (6 bases). Germline values: CDR1 ENHRY, CDR2 SYGVKD. This CDR3 region has 13 residues. The ends were cut back, 9 bases at V and 1 base at J, with 12 bases in the middle. The DNA of the CDR3 is TGTGCCATAAGCGGCGGGGTCCAAGAGACCCAGTACTTC. It yields the protein CAISGGVQETQYF.